This TCR beta chain was identified in a study of cytomegalovirus exposure and HLA in healthy donors. Researchers ran the PCR with 60 Vbeta and 13 Jbeta primers. Some clones are missing from TCRdb's copy, which holds only in-frame ones; the method was immunoSEQ multiplex PCR. The sample lists fewer than 130,000 clones; approximately 70% were seen once. Trimming removed 3 bases from V and 4 bases from J; junction bases left unmatched: 5. The CDR3 has 14 amino acids. The germline V gene encodes CDR1 KGHSH and CDR2 LQKENI. This sequence originates from a man aged 40-55 years in good health and CMV-seropositive. The material sequenced was PBMCs. The genes are TRBV18 and TRBJ1-1, with 7 positions matching TRBD1. The CDR3 region has the DNA TGTGCCAGCTCACCGCAGGGGGAAGGCACTGAAGCTTTCTTT. Translating gives CASSPQGEGTEAFF.